These 23 T cell receptor beta chains share one sample of origin, sequenced in a study of human T cells and chemical hapten exposure. Unfractionated whole blood was the source of the extracted total RNA. A single record per CDR3 protein comes from TCRdb applying MiXCR to the 5' RACE reads. The repertoire has some 78,000 distinct CDR3 sequences, approximately 8% of them found once; the top ten carry 2% to 2.5%. The receptors here all came from a male donor in good health.

In its sample, this clonotype was seen many times. The chain employs TRBV5-1 and TRBJ2-7; the match to TRBD2 covers 11 bases. CDR3 length: 14 residues. With V trimmed by 4 bases and J by 4 bases, 4 bases remained unmatched. The germline CDR1 and CDR2 sequences are SGHRS and YFSETQ. Here the CDR3 reads CASSMTSGVYEQYF. CDR3 DNA: TGCGCCAGCAGCATGACTAGCGGGGTTTACGAGCAGTACTTC.

This clonotype has more than one count but fewer than ten. The V call is TRBV3-1, the J call TRBJ1-1; tentative D call: TRBD1 (6 bases). Trimming shortened V by 3 bases and J by 5 bases, and 13 bases separated the two germline ends. CDR1 and CDR2 from the germline V gene are LGHDT and YNNKEL (reference sequence). This CDR3 comprises 14 residues. Written as DNA, the CDR3 is TGTGCCAGCAGCCATGGCAGGGGAGGGACTGAAGCTTTCTTT. Protein: CASSHGRGGTEAFF.

This clonotype appeared a few times. The chain couples TRBV19 to TRBJ2-6, with a tentative D call TRBD1 (5 bases). The CDR3 contains 16 residues. V was cut by 7 bases and J by 4 bases, with 17 bases left in between. Germline loops: CDR1 LNHDA, CDR2 SQIVND (reference sequence). The CDR3 bases are TGTGCCAGTACCCCCCAGGTAGGGGTCGGGGCCAACGTCCTGACTTTC. Translated: CASTPQVGVGANVLTF.

This clonotype was seen ten or more times. V usage is TRBV5-1 and J usage is TRBJ2-7, with 8 bases aligning to TRBD1. In germline, CDR1 is SGHRS, CDR2 YFSETQ. V lost 4 bases, J lost 5 bases, and 17 bases stayed unmatched. This CDR3 contains 17 residues. The CDR3 loop is CASSQSPSGGSGNEQYF. CDR3 coding DNA: TGCGCCAGCAGCCAAAGCCCTTCAGGGGGCTCGGGCAACGAGCAGTACTTC. Full variable domain (remainder filled in from reference TRBV5-1 and TRBJ2-7): KAGVTQTPRYLIKTRGQQVTLSCSPISGHRSVSWYQQTPGQGLQFLFEYFSETQRNKGNFPGRFSGRQFSNSRSEMNVSTLELGDSALYLCASSQSPSGGSGNEQYFGPGTRLTVT.

This clonotype was picked up many times. V gene TRBV20-1 combines with J gene TRBJ1-1; no clear D. Trimming cost V 4 bases and J 3 bases, with 15 bases left between them. Germline loops: CDR1 DFQATT, CDR2 SNEGSKA (reference sequence). This CDR3 spans 14 amino acids. The CDR3 bases are TGCAGTGCTATTGCCCAACGCGGTGACACTGAAGCTTTCTTT. Translation: CSAIAQRGDTEAFF.

Many counts were recorded for this clonotype. This chain connects TRBV6-2 or TRBV6-3 to TRBJ2-3, with unresolved D. The germline V gene encodes CDR1 MNHEY and CDR2 SVGEGT. This CDR3 region has 13 residues. Trimming cost V 4 bases and J 6 bases, with 11 bases left between them. The CDR3 spells CASSSNTGDTQYF. In DNA form, the CDR3 reads TGTGCCAGCAGTTCTAACACTGGGGATACGCAGTATTTT.

This chain uses TRBV20-1 with TRBJ2-7; D is unclear. The CDR3 covers 12 residues. V lost 1 base and J 3 bases, leaving 7 bases between the germline ends. Germline CDR1 and CDR2: DFQATT and SNEGSKA (reference sequence). As DNA, the CDR3 is TGCAGTGCTAGAGGCCGTAACTACGAGCAGTACTTC. Protein sequence: CSARGRNYEQYF.

This clonotype was counted at least ten times. The chain joins TRBV3-2 to TRBJ2-3. TRBV3-2 is given as a pseudogene. The CDR3 length is 13 residues. The CDR3 DNA reads TGTGCCAGCAGCCAACGGAGCACAGATACGCAGTATTTT. Amino acid sequence: CASSQRSTDTQYF.

This clonotype was counted a few times. V usage is TRBV7-8 and J usage is TRBJ2-1; 7 bases are a match to TRBD1. CDR3 size: 15 residues. The trim removed 5 bases at V and 5 bases at J, leaving 9 bases unmatched. Looked up from germline, CDR1 is SGHVS and CDR2 is FQNEAQ. This chain's CDR3 is CASSQPGQTDNEQFF. Here the CDR3 DNA reads TGTGCCAGCAGCCAACCGGGACAGACTGACAATGAGCAGTTCTTC.

This clonotype was observed a handful of times. The chain uses TRBV7-2 and TRBJ2-7; D may be TRBD1 or TRBD2 (6 bases each). Germline-derived CDR1 and CDR2 are SGHTA and FQGNSA. This CDR3 is built from 16 residues. V gave up 1 base and J gave up 0 bases, with 13 bases separating them. The CDR3: CASSLVVGGLSYEQYF. The CDR3 DNA follows: TGTGCCAGCAGCTTAGTGGTAGGGGGACTCTCCTACGAGCAGTACTTC.

The chain uses TRBV11-2 and TRBJ2-3, with TRBD2 identical over 11 bases. V lost 0 bases and J lost 2; bases outside the gene matches: 4. The CDR3 has 17 amino acids. The germline V gene has CDR1 SGHAT and CDR2 FQNNGV. CDR3 in DNA: TGTGCCAGCAGCTTAGAGGCTAGCGGGGGGTCCACAGATACGCAGTATTTT. The encoded protein is CASSLEASGGSTDTQYF.

This chain links TRBV6-2 or TRBV6-3 with TRBJ2-3, with D tentatively TRBD2 (5 bases). The CDR3 covers 13 residues. Looked up from germline, CDR1 is MNHEY and CDR2 is SVGEGT. V was clipped by 6 bases and J by 5 bases, with 12 bases between them. CDR3 nucleotides: TGTGCCAGCAGATCATCCGAGGGAGATACGCAGTATTTT. It is translated as CASRSSEGDTQYF.

This clonotype has more than one count but fewer than ten. The gene calls are TRBV20-1 and TRBJ1-5; possible D gene TRBD1, 6 bases. Germline V gives CDR1 DFQATT, CDR2 SNEGSKA (reference sequence). There are 16 residues in the CDR3. Trimming stripped 0 bases from V and 2 bases from J, with 14 bases between. CDR3 DNA: TGCAGTGCTAGAGAGTACAGGGCCTCTGGCAATCAGCCCCAGCATTTT. This sequence encodes CSAREYRASGNQPQHF.

This clonotype has a count of ten or more. The chain combines TRBV7-8 with TRBJ1-5; D not certain. Trimming pared 1 base from V and 3 bases from J, leaving 13 bases between. The CDR3 spans 16 residues. Per germline, CDR1 SGHVS and CDR2 FQNEAQ. This chain's CDR3 is CASSLGFRQDNQPQHF. In DNA, the CDR3 is TGTGCCAGCAGCTTAGGCTTCCGGCAGGACAATCAGCCCCAGCATTTT.

This clonotype occurred a few times. The gene calls are TRBV29-1 and TRBJ2-7; TRBD1 aligns across 7 bases. Germline values: CDR1 SQVTM, CDR2 ANQGSEA. Trimming took 6 bases from V and 6 from J; bases not matched to a gene: 11. The CDR3 has 13 amino acids. The CDR3 protein is CSVGQVLQGEQYF. CDR3 DNA sequence: TGCAGCGTAGGACAGGTGCTTCAGGGCGAGCAGTACTTC.

This clonotype appeared a few times. The genes are TRBV27 and TRBJ1-5, with D maybe TRBD1 (5 bases). This CDR3 is 13 amino acids long. Trimming removed 5 bases at V and 4 bases at J, with 9 bases between. The germline V gene has CDR1 MNHEY and CDR2 SMNVEV (reference sequence). This CDR3 reads CASSPGTNQPQHF. The DNA of the CDR3 is TGTGCCAGCAGTCCCGGGACGAATCAGCCCCAGCATTTT.

This sequence joins TRBV6-6 and TRBJ2-7, with 11 nucleotides matching TRBD1. Unmatched junction bases numbered 6, after V lost 5 bases and J lost 3 bases. The germline gives CDR1 MNHNY, CDR2 SVGAGI (reference sequence). There are 15 residues in the CDR3. CDR3 DNA: TGTGCCAGCAGTCTAGGGACAGGGGGAGGCTACGAGCAGTACTTC. Translating gives CASSLGTGGGYEQYF.

This chain connects TRBV19 to TRBJ1-5; D ambiguous. V was clipped by 2 bases and J by 0 bases, with 8 bases between them. Germline CDR1 reads LNHDA; CDR2 reads SQIVND (reference sequence). The length of the CDR3 is 15 residues. The CDR3 loop reads CASSIRGYSNQPQHF. Written as DNA, the CDR3 is TGTGCCAGTAGTATACGGGGTTATAGCAATCAGCCCCAGCATTTT.

The chain carries TRBV12-3 or TRBV12-4 and TRBJ1-4; maybe TRBD1 (6 bases). Trimming took 7 bases from V and 7 from J, leaving 16 bases between them. This CDR3 spans 14 amino acids. The chain's CDR3 is CASTLRQDGEKLFF. The CDR3, as DNA: TGTGCCAGCACCCTTAGACAGGACGGTGAAAAACTGTTTTTT.

This clonotype was observed a few times. The rearrangement joins TRBV15 to TRBJ2-7, with 8 bases fitting TRBD1. Germline V gives CDR1 LNHNV, CDR2 YYDKDF (reference sequence). V was pared by 8 bases and J by 4 bases, with 1 base of the junction left unmatched. This CDR3 comprises 11 residues. The CDR3 DNA reads as TGTGCCACCGGACAGGGATACGAGCAGTACTTC. Its translation: CATGQGYEQYF.

This clonotype was picked up many times. CDR3 in amino acids: CASIAIAGNSPLHF. CDR3 coding DNA: TGTGCCAGCATCGCTATCGCAGGGAATTCACCCCTCCACTTT. The chain joins TRBV7-3 to TRBJ1-6, with D maybe TRBD1 (5 bases). V was shortened by 7 bases and J by 7 bases, with 14 bases between the two germline ends. Germline V CDR1 and CDR2: SGHTA, FQGTGA. This CDR3 is 14 amino acids long.

The V gene is TRBV4-1, the J gene TRBJ2-7; 11 nucleotides align to TRBD2. Per the germline V gene, CDR1 is MGHRA and CDR2 is YSYEKL. V was clipped by 4 bases and J by 1 base; unmatched bases: 9. This CDR3 has 17 amino acids. In DNA form, the CDR3 reads TGCGCCAGCAGCCCAGGGACTAGCGGCAGAGCTTCCTACGAGCAGTACTTC. Encoded protein: CASSPGTSGRASYEQYF.

The V gene is TRBV30, the J gene TRBJ2-3; D perhaps matches TRBD2 (5 bases). Trimming shortened V by 2 bases and J by 2 bases, and 11 bases separated the two germline ends. CDR1 and CDR2 from the germline V gene are GTSNPN and SVGIG (reference sequence). The CDR3 covers 14 residues. The CDR3: CAWSISDHTDTQYF. In DNA form, the CDR3 reads TGTGCCTGGAGTATTAGCGACCACACAGATACGCAGTATTTT.